Below, 31 T cell receptor beta chains from the same sample are listed, as sequenced in a study of blood T cells in healthy people across ages (dated by TCRdb to between 2015 and 2016). Library prep was done by 5' RACE. Sequencing was carried out with an Illumina HiSeq 2500. A second PCR of about 6 to 12 cycles was run with a J-beta primer mix and a sample-barcoded 5' primer. Using fastp at Q25 and MiXCR, TCRdb reprocessed the public reads and kept productive beta chains. CDR3 protein sequences are deduplicated, and each keeps its most common genes and DNA. The table for this sample lists 1.5 million to 2 million distinct CDR3 sequences; around 50% of them were counted only once. The ten most abundant clones make up less than 2.5% of the sample. Sequences were obtained from blood. Every receptor here comes from a woman in her thirties or forties in good health.

The chain employs TRBV5-1 and TRBJ2-3; 9 bases map to TRBD1. Germline lookup yields CDR1 SGHRS and CDR2 YFSETQ. The CDR3 runs to 17 residues. After removal of 4 bases from V and 1 base from J, the junction contained 10 bases not matched to a gene. The CDR3 DNA reads TGCGCCAGCAGCACCGGGACAGGGAATGGTGGCACAGATACGCAGTATTTT. Translation gives CASSTGTGNGGTDTQYF.

The chain links TRBV21-1 to TRBJ2-1. TRBV21-1 is deemed a pseudogene. The CDR3 length is 15 residues. CDR3 sequence (DNA): TGTGCCACCGATGGACCCTTGAGCTCCTACAATGAGCAGTTCTTC. Amino acid sequence: CATDGPLSSYNEQFF.

This clonotype was seen more than once but under ten times. V is TRBV5-4 and J is TRBJ2-5; D may be TRBD1 or TRBD2 (5 bases each). The V end was cut by 4 bases, the J end by 3 bases, with 10 bases between. The CDR3 extends over 13 amino acids. The germline V gene has CDR1 SGHNT and CDR2 YYREEE (reference sequence). The DNA for the CDR3 is TGTGCCAGCAGCGGGGGAAATAAAGAGACCCAGTACTTC. This encodes CASSGGNKETQYF.

This rearrangement joins TRBV9 to TRBJ2-7; no firm D call. Germline lookup yields CDR1 SGDLS and CDR2 YYNGEE. CDR3 length equals 15 residues. Trimming shortened V by 2 bases and J by 2 bases, and 14 bases separated the two germline ends. The CDR3 region is CASSVGLPDTYEQYF. CDR3 nucleotides: TGTGCCAGCAGCGTCGGGCTCCCGGATACCTACGAGCAGTACTTC. The variable domain in full, completed from reference TRBV9 and TRBJ2-7, reads DSGVTQTPKHLITATGQRVTLRCSPRSGDLSVYWYQQSLDQGLQFLIQYYNGEERAKGNILERFSAQQFPDLHSELNLSSLELGDSALYFCASSVGLPDTYEQYFGPGTRLTVT.

The chain joins TRBV18 to TRBJ2-4, with D maybe TRBD1 (6 bases). The J call is uncertain, as TRBJ2-5 better fits the DNA end. The CDR3 loop spans 15 amino acids. Germline lookup yields CDR1 KGHSH and CDR2 LQKENI. The CDR3 DNA is TGTGCCAGCTCCGTACAGGGCGAAATGATGGAGACCCAGTACTTC. It specifies CASSVQGEMMETQYF.

The CDR3 protein is CSATGTATEAFF. For the CDR3, the DNA is TGCAGTGCTACAGGGACAGCCACTGAAGCTTTCTTT. The chain has TRBV20-1 and TRBJ1-1; TRBD1 matches 7 bases. The V and J ends lost 4 bases and 4 bases, in that order; junction bases with no gene match: 3. The CDR3 length is 12 residues. CDR1 DFQATT and CDR2 SNEGSKA come from the germline V gene (reference sequence).

The chain couples TRBV24-1 to TRBJ2-3, with 12 positions matching TRBD2. The V and J ends lost 10 bases and 2 bases, in that order; junction bases with no gene match: 6. This CDR3 region has 15 residues. Germline CDR1 reads KGHDR; CDR2 reads SFDVKD. The CDR3 sequence: CATRLAGDPTDTQYF. DNA for the CDR3: TGTGCCACTCGACTAGCGGGGGACCCCACAGATACGCAGTATTTT.

A few counts support this clonotype. The chain links TRBV7-9 to TRBJ2-5, with TRBD2 matching over 9 bases. Losses at the gene ends were 3 bases for V and 2 bases for J; bases not matched to a gene: 4. This CDR3 is 15 amino acids long. Per the germline V gene, CDR1 is SEHNR and CDR2 is FQNEAQ (reference sequence). CDR3 region: CASSFVAGDQETQYF. CDR3 bases: TGTGCCAGCAGCTTTGTAGCGGGGGATCAAGAGACCCAGTACTTC.

The rearrangement links TRBV6-5 to TRBJ2-3, with D possibly being TRBD2 (7 bases). This CDR3 is built from 16 residues. Germline V CDR1 and CDR2: MNHEY, SVGAGI. The ends were cut back, 6 bases at V and 0 bases at J, with 16 bases in the middle. CDR3 residues: CASSPFWGGSTDTQYF. The CDR3 region has the DNA TGTGCCAGCAGCCCATTTTGGGGGGGCAGCACAGATACGCAGTATTTT.

This chain joins TRBV6-2 or TRBV6-3 and TRBJ2-7; tentative D call: TRBD1 (6 bases). The better agreement between TRBJ2-5 and the DNA end casts doubt on the J call. The CDR3 has 15 residues. Germline assignment: CDR1 MNHEY and CDR2 SVGEGT. This CDR3 reads CASSYFTGTPETQYF. In DNA, the CDR3 is TGTGCCAGCAGTTACTTTACAGGGACCCCAGAGACCCAGTACTTC.

The V gene is TRBV3-1, the J gene TRBJ1-1, with a weak D call TRBD1 (6 bases). The length of the CDR3 is 14 residues. Germline V gene lookup returns CDR1 LGHDT and CDR2 YNNKEL (reference sequence). Between the trimmed V and J ends, which lost 0 bases and 4 bases, there was a span of 9 bases. The CDR3 loop is CASSQERQATEAFF. Here the CDR3 DNA reads TGTGCCAGCAGCCAAGAGAGACAGGCCACTGAAGCTTTCTTT. Full variable domain (rest looked up from reference TRBV3-1 and TRBJ1-1): DTAVSQTPKYLVTQMGNDKSIKCEQNLGHDTMYWYKQDSKKFLKIMFSYNNKELIINETVPNRFSPKSPDKAHLNLHINSLELGDSAVYFCASSQERQATEAFFGQGTRLTVV.

J is TRBJ2-3 and V is TRBV7-2; tentatively, D is TRBD1 or TRBD2 (5 bases each). Looked up from germline, CDR1 is SGHTA and CDR2 is FQGNSA. The CDR3 is 21 residues long. V lost 1 base to trimming and J lost 2 bases, with 28 bases between them. The CDR3 loop is CASSLGKGLAGNGLFTDTQYF. The CDR3 DNA reads TGTGCCAGCAGCTTAGGCAAGGGGCTGGCGGGTAACGGCCTCTTCACAGATACGCAGTATTTT.

CDR3 nucleotides: TGTGCCAGCTCACCAGTATTTACCGCAAGGGAGACCCAGTACTTC. Translating it yields CASSPVFTARETQYF. The chain combines TRBV18 with TRBJ2-5; D gene ambiguous. Per the germline V gene, CDR1 is KGHSH and CDR2 is LQKENI. This CDR3 contains 15 residues. V shed 2 bases and J shed 5 bases, with 15 bases lying between them.

The V and J genes are TRBV20-1 and TRBJ2-3; D unclear. V shed 5 bases and J shed 6 bases, with 9 bases lying between them. CDR1 is DFQATT, CDR2 SNEGSKA, per germline (reference sequence). This CDR3 is 11 amino acids long. Written as DNA, the CDR3 is TGCAGTGCTCTGAAGTTGGATACGCAGTATTTT. Its translation is CSALKLDTQYF.

The CDR3 is CASSLAQGVQETQYF. CDR3 nucleotides: TGTGCCAGCAGCCTAGCCCAGGGAGTTCAAGAGACCCAGTACTTC. The genes are TRBV14 and TRBJ2-5; the D gene could be TRBD1 or TRBD2 (5 bases each). Trimming stripped 4 bases from V and 2 bases from J, with 14 bases between. Germline-derived CDR1 and CDR2 are SGHDN and FVKESK. This CDR3 has 15 residues.

The chain couples TRBV7-2 to TRBJ2-5, with D tentatively TRBD1 (5 bases). The CDR3 is 14 residues long. The germline V gene has CDR1 SGHTA and CDR2 FQGNSA. Trimming removed 10 bases at V and 4 bases at J, with 19 bases between. CDR3 residues: CATLPVRAAETQYF. DNA for the CDR3: TGTGCCACTCTACCCGTCAGGGCGGCAGAGACCCAGTACTTC.

This clonotype was observed a few times. This chain joins TRBV6-6 and TRBJ2-7; 7 nucleotides match TRBD1. The CDR3 consists of 13 residues. Germline V lookup: CDR1 MNHNY, CDR2 SVGAGI (reference sequence). V lost 6 bases and J lost 2; bases outside the gene matches: 4. The CDR3 DNA reads as TGTGCCAGCAGGCAAACAGGGGCCTACGAGCAGTACTTC. It translates to CASRQTGAYEQYF.

The chain links TRBV7-9 to TRBJ2-7; TRBD1 matches 8 bases. Germline CDR1 SEHNR, CDR2 FQNEAQ (reference sequence). The CDR3 runs 15 residues. V lost 5 bases to trimming and J lost 1 base; unmatched junction nucleotides: 7. CDR3: CASSMRDRPSYEQYF. The CDR3 nucleotides are TGTGCCAGCAGCATGCGGGACAGGCCATCCTACGAGCAGTACTTC.

This clonotype has a handful of counts. V and J are TRBV7-3 and TRBJ1-2, with 9 positions matching TRBD1. The CDR3 runs to 13 residues. Looked up from germline, CDR1 is SGHTA and CDR2 is FQGTGA. The J segment lost 6 bases and the V segment lost 4 bases, leaving 3 bases of the junction unmatched. CDR3 amino acids: CASSSRQGDGYTF. CDR3 DNA sequence: TGTGCCAGCAGCTCGAGACAGGGGGATGGCTACACCTTC.

This clonotype showed up just a few times. This chain connects TRBV6-5 to TRBJ2-1; D possibly corresponds to TRBD1 (6 bases). Germline V gene sequence: CDR1 MNHEY, CDR2 SVGAGI. Trimming left V 4 bases short and J 0 bases short, with 7 bases between. The length of the CDR3 is 14 residues. The CDR3 DNA reads as TGTGCCAGCAGTTGGACAGTCTCCTACAATGAGCAGTTCTTC. Amino acids: CASSWTVSYNEQFF.

This rearrangement joins TRBV24-1 to TRBJ2-4; the D gene is possibly TRBD2 (7 bases). Germline values: CDR1 KGHDR, CDR2 SFDVKD. Between the trimmed V and J ends, which lost 10 bases and 7 bases, there was a span of 10 bases. The CDR3 length is 11 residues. The CDR3, as DNA: TGTGCCACAGGGAGGGGGAACATTCAGTACTTC. It translates to CATGRGNIQYF.

As to this clonotype: This may come from a read error, since a much larger clone is one base off. The CDR3 nucleotides read TGTGCCAGCTCCAAGGCCTACAATGAGCAGTACTTC. Residues: CASSKAYNEQYF. This chain connects TRBV6-6 to TRBJ2-7; no clear D gene. Trimming stripped 8 bases from V and 7 bases from J, with 15 bases between. This CDR3 has 12 residues. CDR1 and CDR2 (germline): MNHNY, SVGAGI (reference sequence).

The V and J genes are TRBV6-2 or TRBV6-3 and TRBJ1-2; 10 bases map to TRBD1. Per germline, CDR1 MNHEY and CDR2 SVGEGT. Unmatched junction bases numbered 8, after V lost 5 bases and J lost 2 bases. This CDR3 is 16 amino acids long. CDR3 nucleotide sequence: TGTGCCAGCAGTACCAATCCGGGACAGGGGAACTATGGCTACACCTTC. It is translated as CASSTNPGQGNYGYTF.

This clonotype was seen a handful of times. CDR3 loop: CSARRDFQETQYF. The CDR3 DNA is TGCAGTGCTAGAAGGGACTTCCAAGAGACCCAGTACTTC. This chain connects TRBV20-1 to TRBJ2-5; D perhaps matches TRBD2 (6 bases). V gave up 2 bases and J gave up 1 base, with 8 bases separating them. This CDR3 comprises 13 residues. The germline V gene encodes CDR1 DFQATT and CDR2 SNEGSKA (reference sequence).

This clonotype appeared a few times. The V gene is TRBV27, the J gene TRBJ2-7; tentatively, D is TRBD1 (6 bases). CDR3 length: 15 amino acids. The V end was cut by 6 bases, the J end by 3 bases, with 18 bases between. Germline assignment: CDR1 MNHEY and CDR2 SMNVEV (reference sequence). The CDR3 reads CASSPTGSVLYEQYF. The CDR3 DNA reads TGTGCCAGCAGCCCAACAGGGAGCGTTCTCTACGAGCAGTACTTC.

The chain has TRBV7-2 and TRBJ2-5, with D possibly matching TRBD2 (6 bases). Trimming removed 1 base from V and 1 base from J, with 13 bases in between. The CDR3 sequence is 16 residues long. The germline V gene has CDR1 SGHTA and CDR2 FQGNSA. Here the CDR3 reads CASSLVPGELQETQYF. Here the CDR3 DNA reads TGTGCCAGCAGCTTAGTGCCGGGGGAGCTCCAAGAGACCCAGTACTTC.

This clonotype was seen only a few times. The chain carries TRBV5-6 and TRBJ2-4; TRBD1 matches 10 bases. V lost 5 bases and J lost 3; bases outside the gene matches: 8. The CDR3 consists of 16 residues. In germline, CDR1 is SGHDT, CDR2 YYEEEE. CDR3 nucleotides: TGTGCCAGCAGACTGACAGGGGGCTCTGGCAAAAACATTCAGTACTTC. Translating gives CASRLTGGSGKNIQYF. Together with reference TRBV5-6 and TRBJ2-4, the CDR3 gives the full variable domain: DAGVTQSPTHLIKTRGQQVTLRCSPKSGHDTVSWYQQALGQGPQFIFQYYEEEERQRGNFPDRFSGHQFPNYSSELNVNALLLGDSALYLCASRLTGGSGKNIQYFGAGTRLSVL.

The V call is TRBV20-1, the J call TRBJ2-1; D call uncertain. The germline V gene encodes CDR1 DFQATT and CDR2 SNEGSKA (reference sequence). The CDR3 totals 14 residues. Trimming stripped 4 bases from V and 4 bases from J, with 14 bases between. CDR3 sequence reads: CSATGMDQYNEQFF. Here the CDR3 DNA reads TGCAGTGCTACTGGGATGGATCAGTACAATGAGCAGTTCTTC.

This clonotype has more than one count but fewer than ten. This sequence joins TRBV20-1 and TRBJ2-1, with 8 positions matching TRBD2. CDR1 and CDR2 from the germline V gene are DFQATT and SNEGSKA (reference sequence). The CDR3 contains 15 residues. Trimming removed 5 bases from V and 3 bases from J; junction bases left unmatched: 9. The CDR3 DNA sequence: TGCAGTGCTCCCCCCGGGGCGGGGGGCTACAATGAGCAGTTCTTC. Its translation is CSAPPGAGGYNEQFF.

This clonotype was picked up a small number of times. This chain links TRBV12-3 or TRBV12-4 with TRBJ2-3, with a weak D call TRBD2 (5 bases). The CDR3 contains 14 residues. The germline V and J ends were trimmed by 2 bases and 4 bases, with 10 bases remaining between them. CDR3 DNA: TGTGCCAGCAGTTTACCGGGAATCCCAGATACGCAGTATTTT. Amino acids: CASSLPGIPDTQYF.

This clonotype was seen a few times. The chain has TRBV7-2 and TRBJ2-3; possibly TRBD2 for D (6 bases). Looked up from germline, CDR1 is SGHTA and CDR2 is FQGNSA. The CDR3 is 15 residues long. Trimming shortened V by 5 bases and J by 1 base, and 13 bases separated the two germline ends. The CDR3 DNA reads TGTGCCAGCAGCATTTCGTTAGCGGGCACAGATACGCAGTATTTT. Residues: CASSISLAGTDTQYF.